The sequence of this T cell receptor (beta chain) was determined in a study of post-analysis software for immune sequencing data (dated by TCRdb to between 2015 and 2016). A note on the overall study: The recorded disease courses included relapsing-remitting, secondary progressive and progressive-relapsing multiple sclerosis, and some patients had no subtype annotation. A subset of samples was prepared in parallel using single-end sample barcoding, then pooled and co-amplified after Illumina adapter ligation. The patient repertoires were compared against approximately ten previously published healthy control repertoires obtained from donors aged 6 to 25 years.

TCR beta repertoires were profiled from peripheral blood of approximately 13 young patients with multiple sclerosis to demonstrate the VDJtools post-analysis software. Multiple sclerosis patients were children and adolescents aged roughly 6 to 15 years. The library was produced with PCR. The sequencer listed for this sample is Illumina HiSeq 2500. To reduce PCR and sequencing biases, unique molecular identifiers were incorporated into the TCR beta cDNA libraries. Roughly 0.5 million cDNA molecules were obtained per 1 to 10 million input T cells, so each molecule approximated one T cell. The patient libraries were prepared and sequenced with the same protocol used for the earlier healthy control dataset. Samples belonging to the same batch were prepared together, multiplexed and sequenced on a shared HiSeq lane. For the original study's pipeline: MIGEC handled the raw barcoded reads, throwing out single-read molecular identifier groups before consensus assembly and CDR3 extraction. VDJtools was used for post-analysis of the clonotype tables, with diversity normalized by down-sampling every dataset to the smallest sample size. In repertoire overlap clustering, CDR3 amino acid sequences, but not nucleotide sequences, were matched to correct batch-related cross-sample contamination. TCRdb reprocessed the public reads (quality trimming at Q25 with fastp, clone calling with MiXCR) and kept in-frame beta chains. When rows share a CDR3 protein, they turn into one entry using the most common DNA and genes. The V and J calls follow TCRdb's processing rather than the paper's. This sample gives a few hundred thousand distinct CDR3 sequences in total; roughly 35% of them show up just once. The top ten clones comprise around an eighth of the sample.

Study-level results and caveats: The control group was slightly older than the multiple sclerosis patient group. Normalized Chao1 diversity was significantly lower in multiple sclerosis patients than controls, suggesting substantial peripheral T-cell clonal expansion. Patients showed significantly higher frequencies than controls for a handful of TRBV segments, among them TRBV5-6, TRBV5-1 and TRBV20-1. Direct clustering with F measure showed strong co-clustering of samples prepared in the same batch, prompting a batch-effect correction.

About this clonotype: Its antigen is not yet known. The CDR3 does not end in the conserved phenylalanine or tryptophan, so this is likely a read error.

With termini counted, the CDR3 has 16 amino acids. Left in the record is the CDR3 DNA by itself, 48 bases read in frame from the first base. V is cut back by 4 bases and J by 1 base, with 3 bases in the junction unmatched. CDR1 and CDR2 (SGHVS, FNYEAQ) derive from the germline V gene. This chain joins TRBV7-6 to TRBJ2-5, with TRBD2 identical over 13 junction bases. The source material was blood. The clonotype comes from a girl between 10 and 17 years old with multiple sclerosis. In nucleotides, the sequence is TGTGCCAGCAGCTCCAGACTAGCGGGGGGCCAAGAGACCCAGTACGTC. Its coded protein is CASSSRLAGGQETQYV.